The 28 T cell receptor beta chains below all came from one sample that was sequenced in a study of vaccination effects on CD4 cells after COVID-19. Which antigens these TCRs recognize remains unknown. The repertoire was sequenced with immunoSEQ multiplex PCR; TCRdb's copy has only in-frame clones and lacks some. The table lists 30,000 or so clones, 50% to 70% of them singletons, with approximately 9.8% in the top ten. The culture ran for approximately 10 days before CD4+ T cells were isolated. The sequencing here drew on CD4+ T cells from PBMCs cultured without peptide, taken before COVID-19 vaccination. The receptors originated from a human donor who received a COVID-19 vaccine.

This clone was seen only a few times. V gene TRBV2 combines with J gene TRBJ2-1; no clear D gene. The CDR3 is made up of 16 amino acids. Trimming took 2 bases from V and 2 from J, leaving 13 bases between them. The germline V gene has CDR1 SNHLY and CDR2 FYNNEI. The CDR3 region has the DNA TGTGCCAGCAGTGAAATTCGGGCGTCCACCTACAATGAGCAGTTCTTC. This sequence encodes CASSEIRASTYNEQFF.

The chain employs TRBV30 and TRBJ1-6; the D is unclear. This CDR3 region has 14 residues. Trimming pared 5 bases from V and 9 bases from J, leaving 17 bases between. The germline gives CDR1 GTSNPN, CDR2 SVGIG (reference sequence). CDR3: CAWAAGGRPSPLHF. The CDR3 nucleotides are TGTGCCTGGGCCGCAGGAGGCAGGCCTTCACCCCTCCACTTT.

The chain couples TRBV28 to TRBJ1-2; 7 nucleotides agree with TRBD1. Germline values: CDR1 MDHEN, CDR2 SYDVKM. V was clipped by 4 bases and J by 1 base; unmatched bases: 9. The CDR3 extends over 16 amino acids. CDR3 loop: CASSSPWDRRNYGYTF. The CDR3 nucleotides read TGTGCCAGCAGTTCGCCTTGGGACAGACGTAACTATGGCTACACCTTC.

V and J are TRBV23-1 and TRBJ2-5, with no clear D. TRBV23-1 is known as an ORF, though its function is uncertain. Trimming cost V 2 bases and J 3 bases, with 10 bases left between them. CDR3 size: 14 residues. This CDR3 reads CASSQPRCKETQYF. The CDR3 DNA follows: TGCGCCAGCAGTCAACCCCGGTGTAAAGAGACCCAGTACTTC.

The rearrangement links TRBV4-2 to TRBJ1-3, with TRBD1 matching 7 bases. This CDR3 contains 17 residues. Germline CDR1 LGHNA, CDR2 YNFKEQ. Trimming cost V 3 bases and J 2 bases; bases outside gene matches: 10. In nucleotides, the CDR3 is TGTGCCAGCAGCCAGGCCCCCCGCACAGGGGCTGGAAACACCATATATTTT. As protein: CASSQAPRTGAGNTIYF.

The chain couples TRBV3-1 (or the pseudogene TRBV3-2) to TRBJ2-1, with D perhaps given as TRBD1 or TRBD2 (6 bases each). Germline CDR1 and CDR2: LGHDT and YNNKEL (reference sequence). The V gene lost 1 base and the J gene lost 4 bases, with 14 bases spanning the gap. The CDR3 has 16 amino acids. The CDR3 sequence is CASSQGGGTQYNEQFF. As DNA, the CDR3 is TGTGCCAGCAGCCAAGGTGGGGGGACACAGTACAATGAGCAGTTCTTC.

The rearrangement links TRBV27 to TRBJ2-3; TRBD2 might be the D (7 bases). This CDR3 is built from 15 residues. Per germline, CDR1 MNHEY and CDR2 SMNVEV (reference sequence). The V and J ends lost 2 bases and 6 bases respectively, with 15 bases between them. CDR3 residues: CASSLTGGPKDTQYF. The DNA for the CDR3 is TGTGCCAGCAGTTTAACGGGGGGCCCCAAGGATACGCAGTATTTT.

This clone showed up just a few times. The rearrangement links TRBV18 to TRBJ2-3, with no clear D. The CDR3 has 16 amino acids. Per the germline V gene, CDR1 is KGHSH and CDR2 is LQKENI. V dropped 5 bases and J dropped 4 bases, with 19 bases sitting between them. The CDR3, as DNA: TGTGCCAGCTCATCGAGACATCCACCAGGCGCAGATACGCAGTATTTT. It translates to CASSSRHPPGADTQYF. Based on the CDR3 plus reference TRBV18 and TRBJ2-3, the full variable domain is NAGVMQNPRHLVRRRGQEARLRCSPMKGHSHVYWYRQLPEEGLKFMVYLQKENIIDESGMPKERFSAEFPKEGPSILRIQQVVRGDSAAYFCASSSRHPPGADTQYFGPGTRLTVL.

The V call is TRBV5-1, the J call TRBJ2-2; D gene unclear. V lost 4 bases and J 3 bases, leaving 1 base between the germline ends. The CDR3 covers 11 residues. Per the germline V gene, CDR1 is SGHRS and CDR2 is YFSETQ. CDR3 in amino acids: CASSDTGELFF. Written as DNA, the CDR3 is TGCGCCAGCAGCGACACCGGGGAGCTGTTTTTT.

The CDR3 coding sequence is TGTGCCTGGAGTCCACGGGACAGGACCTCTGGGCAGTACTTC. Amino acids: CAWSPRDRTSGQYF. The chain links TRBV30 to TRBJ2-7, with 8 positions matching TRBD1. Germline loops: CDR1 GTSNPN, CDR2 SVGIG (reference sequence). This CDR3 is built from 14 residues. Trimming at V came to 2 bases and at J to 9 bases, leaving 12 bases not matched to a gene.

This chain links TRBV6-2 or TRBV6-3 with TRBJ1-5; D possibly corresponds to TRBD1 (5 bases). Per germline, CDR1 MNHEY and CDR2 SVGEGT. There are 15 residues in the CDR3. Trimming removed 0 bases from V and 10 bases from J, with 16 bases in between. The CDR3 bases are TGTGCCAGCAGTTACTCTTGGGGCCCCAAGGATCCCCAGCATTTT. Translated: CASSYSWGPKDPQHF.

The genes are TRBV27 and TRBJ2-2, with D hard to call. There are 14 residues in the CDR3. V lost 5 bases and J 6 bases, leaving 13 bases between the germline ends. In germline, CDR1 is MNHEY, CDR2 SMNVEV (reference sequence). The DNA of the CDR3 is TGTGCCAGCAGTACCCCCCATTCGTCCGGGGAGCTGTTTTTT. Amino acids: CASSTPHSSGELFF.

This clone was recorded a few times. The J gene is TRBJ2-7, the V gene TRBV6-6, with D possibly being TRBD2 (7 bases). The V gene lost 2 bases and the J gene lost 4 bases, with 12 bases spanning the gap. CDR3 length equals 14 residues. Germline V gives CDR1 MNHNY, CDR2 SVGAGI (reference sequence). The CDR3 region is CASSYGGAVYEQYF. The CDR3 coding sequence is TGTGCCAGCAGTTACGGGGGGGCAGTTTACGAGCAGTACTTC.

This chain connects TRBV15 to TRBJ2-3; TRBD1 matches at 9 bases. Per germline, CDR1 LNHNV and CDR2 YYDKDF (reference sequence). The CDR3 length is 15 residues. V lost 3 bases, J lost 6 bases, and 7 bases stayed unmatched. CDR3 in amino acids: CATSRLTGGGDTQYF. The CDR3 bases are TGTGCCACCAGCAGGTTGACAGGGGGAGGCGATACGCAGTATTTT.

The chain recombines TRBV18 with TRBJ2-3; possible D gene TRBD1, 5 bases. The germline gives CDR1 KGHSH, CDR2 LQKENI. The CDR3 contains 16 residues. Deletions cut 0 bases from V and 7 bases from J, with 17 bases between. CDR3 sequence reads: CASSPPGQGMANTQYF. The CDR3 DNA sequence: TGTGCCAGCTCACCACCAGGTCAGGGCATGGCCAATACGCAGTATTTT.

The chain combines TRBV19 with TRBJ1-1; 7 positions agree with TRBD1. The CDR3 is 13 amino acids. J gave up 2 bases and V 7 bases, and 4 bases lay outside the gene matches. CDR1 and CDR2 from the germline V gene are LNHDA and SQIVND (reference sequence). The CDR3 spells CASKRQGNTEAFF. In DNA, the CDR3 is TGTGCCAGTAAACGACAGGGCAACACTGAAGCTTTCTTT.

The gene calls are TRBV7-9 and TRBJ2-5, with D perhaps TRBD2 (6 bases). This CDR3 spans 16 amino acids. Germline-derived CDR1 and CDR2 are SEHNR and FQNEAQ (reference sequence). The germline V and J ends were trimmed by 1 base and 2 bases, with 14 bases remaining between them. The CDR3 coding sequence is TGTGCCAGCAGCTTAGATGGGGGGTTCAGTCAAGAGACCCAGTACTTC. This gives the protein CASSLDGGFSQETQYF.

This clone showed up just a few times. The chain joins TRBV5-1 to TRBJ1-3; D is unclear. The V end was cut by 0 bases, the J end by 0 bases, with 4 bases between. The CDR3 spans 14 residues. The germline V gene encodes CDR1 SGHRS and CDR2 YFSETQ. The CDR3, as DNA: TGCGCCAGCAGCTTGGTTCCCTCTGGAAACACCATATATTTT. Amino acids: CASSLVPSGNTIYF.

The chain uses TRBV18 and TRBJ2-2; D remains ambiguous. The length of the CDR3 is 16 residues. Per the germline V gene, CDR1 is KGHSH and CDR2 is LQKENI. Between the trimmed V and J ends, which lost 0 bases and 5 bases, there was a span of 13 bases. The DNA for the CDR3 is TGTGCCAGCTCACCACCCTGGGCAGGCGGTACCGGGGAGCTGTTTTTT. It encodes CASSPPWAGGTGELFF.

In this sample, this clone is medium-sized (0.01 to 0.1%). J is TRBJ2-7 and V is TRBV29-1; weak D call: TRBD2 (5 bases). Per germline, CDR1 SQVTM and CDR2 ANQGSEA. The CDR3 contains 13 residues. The V end was cut by 6 bases, the J end by 8 bases, with 20 bases between. Written as DNA, the CDR3 is TGCAGCGTCGACGGTAAAGGTGGAGGTCAGCAGTACTTC. This codes for CSVDGKGGGQQYF.

The table lists this clone with a few counts. This rearrangement joins TRBV28 to TRBJ2-7; the D gene is possibly TRBD2 (5 bases). The V end was cut by 2 bases, the J end by 0 bases, with 5 bases between. The germline V gene has CDR1 MDHEN and CDR2 SYDVKM. The CDR3 is 13 amino acids. This CDR3 reads CASSLGSSYEQYF. DNA for the CDR3: TGTGCCAGCAGTTTAGGGAGCTCCTACGAGCAGTACTTC. The full variable domain, its missing parts supplied by reference TRBV28 and TRBJ2-7, is DVKVTQSSRYLVKRTGEKVFLECVQDMDHENMFWYRQDPGLGLRLIYFSYDVKMKEKGDIPEGYSVSREKKERFSLILESASTNQTSMYLCASSLGSSYEQYFGPGTRLTVT.

The rearrangement joins TRBV6-5 to TRBJ2-7; D may be TRBD1 (5 bases). Germline CDR1 MNHEY, CDR2 SVGAGI. This CDR3 is 16 amino acids long. V gave up 0 bases and J gave up 3 bases, with 15 bases separating them. The CDR3 sequence is CASSYSSRYQGYEQYF. CDR3 bases: TGTGCCAGCAGTTACTCGTCCCGCTATCAGGGCTACGAGCAGTACTTC.

The V call is TRBV27, the J call TRBJ1-2; 8 nucleotides match TRBD1. There are 16 residues in the CDR3. Germline V gene data show CDR1 as MNHEY and CDR2 as SMNVEV (reference sequence). Germline trimming cut 6 bases from V and 3 bases from J; bases unmatched to any gene: 12. The CDR3 loop reads CASRGVSGGRDYGYTF. CDR3 nucleotides: TGTGCCAGCAGAGGAGTATCAGGGGGCCGGGACTATGGCTACACCTTC.

This chain links TRBV6-5 with TRBJ2-7; 9 positions match TRBD1. The CDR3 consists of 15 residues. Germline V gene sequence: CDR1 MNHEY, CDR2 SVGAGI. The V and J ends lost 5 bases and 2 bases, in that order; junction bases with no gene match: 7. DNA for the CDR3: TGTGCCAGCAGTCACCCTGGACAGGGGACCTACGAGCAGTACTTC. Translated: CASSHPGQGTYEQYF.

V usage is TRBV18 and J usage is TRBJ2-7, with D perhaps assigned TRBD1 or TRBD2 (6 bases each). The CDR3 length is 19 residues. V was pared by 2 bases and J by 2 bases, with 25 bases between. The germline gives CDR1 KGHSH, CDR2 LQKENI. The CDR3 reads CASSPNSIGVGGLPYEQYF. As DNA, the CDR3 is TGTGCCAGCTCACCAAACTCGATTGGGGTCGGGGGCCTCCCCTACGAGCAGTACTTC.

The rearrangement uses TRBV14 and TRBJ2-7; D is perhaps TRBD2 (5 bases). The germline CDR1 and CDR2 sequences are SGHDN and FVKESK. Trimming pared 6 bases from V and 4 bases from J, leaving 16 bases between. The CDR3 is 14 residues long. The CDR3 DNA reads TGTGCCAGCAGTCGAGGGCCCCTCGTGTACGAGCAGTACTTC. Protein sequence: CASSRGPLVYEQYF.

This clone was picked up one time. This chain joins TRBV19 and TRBJ1-3; 8 nucleotides line up with TRBD1. The CDR3 consists of 15 residues. CDR1 LNHDA and CDR2 SQIVND come from the germline V gene (reference sequence). V was pared by 4 bases and J by 1 base, with 3 bases of the junction left unmatched. The CDR3 DNA sequence: TGTGCCAGTAGTAGATGGACAGGGTCTGGAAACACCATATATTTT. Amino acid sequence: CASSRWTGSGNTIYF.

The CDR3: CASSEDLAVNEQFF. The CDR3 DNA reads TGTGCCAGCAGTGAGGACCTAGCGGTGAATGAGCAGTTCTTC. The chain has TRBV2 and TRBJ2-1, with TRBD2 matching over 7 bases. Germline V gene sequence: CDR1 SNHLY, CDR2 FYNNEI. The junction had 6 bases not matched to a gene; V was cut back by 3 bases and J by 7 bases. The CDR3 extends over 14 amino acids.